These T cell receptor beta chains were read from a single sample in a study of blood T cell repertoires in COVID-19. Measured with immunoSEQ multiplex PCR; TCRdb has only the in-frame clones, and not every one. Of approximately 100,000 clones listed, around 87% were seen once; the top ten hold about 9.9%. Sequencing input: peripheral blood. The source is a woman aged 30 to 39 with acute or convalescent COVID-19. Both conserved end residues are part of each CDR3. D genes are given only for firm matches. Expanded clones get a size class; other rows say once, few or many, or leave the size out.

D: -; J: TRBJ1-3; size: -; V: TRBV9; CDR3: CASSAPVLGNTIYF; DNA: TGTGCCAGCAGCGCCCCGGTCCTCGGAAACACCATATATTTT
D: TRBD2; J: TRBJ2-7; size: -; V: TRBV9; CDR3: CASSPGGGRHEQYF; DNA: TGTGCCAGCAGCCCCGGGGGGGGGCGTCACGAGCAGTACTTC
D: -; J: TRBJ1-5; size: -; V: TRBV19; CDR3: CASSIDPPVNQPQHF; DNA: TGTGCCAGTAGTATAGACCCCCCAGTCAATCAGCCCCAGCATTTT
D: TRBD1; J: TRBJ2-3; size: -; V: TRBV29-1; CDR3: CSGETGGTDTQYF; DNA: TGCAGCGGGGAGACAGGGGGGACAGATACGCAGTATTTT
D: TRBD1; J: TRBJ2-7; size: -; V: TRBV2; CDR3: CASSRYGTGDAYEQYF; DNA: TGTGCCAGCAGTAGATACGGGACAGGGGATGCCTACGAGCAGTACTTC
D: -; J: TRBJ1-4; size: -; V: TRBV7-9; CDR3: CASSGPDSGNEKLFF; DNA: TGTGCCAGCAGCGGTCCGGACAGTGGTAATGAAAAACTGTTTTTT
D: -; J: TRBJ1-1; size: -; V: TRBV19; CDR3: CASRPLQDSNTEAFF; DNA: TGTGCCAGTCGACCCCTCCAGGACAGCAACACTGAAGCTTTCTTT
D: -; J: TRBJ2-3; size: -; V: TRBV24-1; CDR3: CATSETADTQYF; DNA: TGTGCCACCAGTGAGACAGCAGATACGCAGTATTTT
D: TRBD1; J: TRBJ1-1; size: -; V: TRBV28; CDR3: CASSSLRQGLNTEAFF; DNA: TGTGCCAGCAGTTCCTTACGACAGGGATTGAACACTGAAGCTTTCTTT
D: TRBD1; J: TRBJ1-6; size: -; V: TRBV6-6; CDR3: CASSKGTEFSPLHF; DNA: TGTGCCAGCAGTAAGGGGACAGAATTTTCACCCCTCCACTTT
D: TRBD1; J: TRBJ2-1; size: -; V: TRBV10-2; CDR3: CASGTGESYNEQFF; DNA: TGCGCCAGCGGGACAGGGGAATCCTACAATGAGCAGTTCTTC
D: -; J: TRBJ1-6; size: -; V: TRBV9; CDR3: CASSERDQAYNSPLHF; DNA: TGTGCCAGCAGCGAACGAGACCAGGCCTATAATTCACCCCTCCACTTT
D: TRBD2; J: TRBJ2-1; size: -; V: TRBV9; CDR3: CASSRSASGGQGQFF; DNA: TGTGCCAGCAGTCGCTCCGCTAGCGGGGGCCAGGGGCAGTTCTTC
D: -; J: TRBJ2-1; size: -; V: TRBV6-5; CDR3: CASSYTRPERGEQFF; DNA: TGTGCCAGCAGTTACACGCGGCCAGAACGTGGTGAGCAGTTCTTC
D: TRBD1; J: TRBJ1-6; size: -; V: TRBV30; CDR3: CAWNTGEYNSPLHF; DNA: TGTGCCTGGAACACAGGGGAGTATAATTCACCCCTCCACTTT
D: -; J: TRBJ1-6; size: -; V: TRBV6-5; CDR3: CASRLSPTGYSPLHF; DNA: TGTGCCAGCAGGCTCTCACCCACCGGGTATTCACCCCTCCACTTT
D: TRBD1; J: TRBJ2-7; size: -; V: TRBV20-1; CDR3: CSASRQGVPYEQYF; DNA: TGCAGTGCTAGTCGACAGGGTGTACCCTACGAGCAGTACTTC
D: -; J: TRBJ1-6; size: -; V: TRBV7-8; CDR3: CASRAASSYNSPLHF; DNA: TGTGCCAGCAGGGCTGCCAGCTCCTATAATTCACCCCTCCACTTT
D: TRBD1; J: TRBJ2-7; size: -; V: TRBV27; CDR3: CASSAGTGHLGEQYF; DNA: TGTGCCAGCAGCGCCGGGACAGGGCATTTAGGCGAGCAGTACTTC
D: -; J: TRBJ2-7; size: -; V: TRBV4-1; CDR3: CASSQGGGQRFHEQYF; DNA: TGCGCCAGCAGCCAAGGTGGAGGACAGAGGTTCCACGAGCAGTACTTC
D: TRBD1; J: TRBJ2-3; size: once; V: TRBV11-2; CDR3: CASSLGWDRGTDTQYF; DNA: TGTGCCAGCAGCTTAGGGTGGGACAGGGGCACAGATACGCAGTATTTT
D: -; J: TRBJ1-3; size: -; V: TRBV18; CDR3: CASSRGAAQGAGNTIYF; DNA: TGTGCCAGCTCACGTGGGGCAGCCCAAGGCGCTGGAAACACCATATATTTT
D: -; J: TRBJ1-5; size: -; V: TRBV10-1; CDR3: CASSHPRGASNQPQHF; DNA: TGCGCCAGCAGTCACCCCAGGGGTGCTAGCAATCAGCCCCAGCATTTT
D: TRBD2; J: TRBJ2-1; size: -; V: TRBV5-4; CDR3: CASSPVGGSSYNEQFF; DNA: TGTGCCAGCAGCCCAGTGGGGGGGAGCTCCTACAATGAGCAGTTCTTC
D: TRBD2; J: TRBJ2-3; size: -; V: TRBV29-1; CDR3: CSVDKRGGVDTQYF; DNA: TGCAGCGTTGATAAGCGGGGGGGCGTAGATACGCAGTATTTT
D: -; J: TRBJ1-2; size: -; V: TRBV5-1; CDR3: CASSLEAGWANYGYTF; DNA: TGCGCCAGCAGCTTGGAGGCAGGGTGGGCTAACTATGGCTACACCTTC
D: TRBD1; J: TRBJ1-2; size: -; V: TRBV5-8; CDR3: CAANRGLVYGYTF; DNA: TGTGCCGCCAACAGGGGATTAGTTTATGGCTACACCTTC
D: -; J: TRBJ1-5; size: -; V: TRBV2; CDR3: CASSDPGNQPQHF; DNA: TGTGCCAGCAGTGACCCCGGCAATCAGCCCCAGCATTTT
D: -; J: TRBJ2-2; size: -; V: TRBV4-1; CDR3: CASSQDPRAAGSTGELFF; DNA: TGCGCCAGCAGCCAAGATCCCCGGGCAGCGGGTAGCACCGGGGAGCTGTTTTTT
D: TRBD1; J: TRBJ2-1; size: -; V: TRBV7-9; CDR3: CASSFGTGTYNEQFF; DNA: TGTGCCAGCAGCTTTGGGACAGGGACGTACAATGAGCAGTTCTTC
D: TRBD1; J: TRBJ2-7; size: -; V: TRBV5-1; CDR3: CASSSDRRAYEQYF; DNA: TGCGCCAGCAGCTCGGACAGGCGAGCCTACGAGCAGTACTTC
D: -; J: TRBJ2-7; size: -; V: TRBV7-2; CDR3: CASSLVSGFSYEQYF; DNA: TGTGCCAGCAGCTTAGTTTCAGGGTTTTCCTACGAGCAGTACTTC
D: TRBD2; J: TRBJ2-3; size: -; V: TRBV6-5; CDR3: CASRSGGAGDTQYF; DNA: TGTGCCAGCAGATCCGGGGGGGCCGGAGATACGCAGTATTTT
D: -; J: TRBJ1-2; size: -; V: TRBV19; CDR3: CASSIRVNGKGYTF; DNA: TGTGCCAGTAGTATTCGGGTGAACGGAAAGGGCTACACCTTC
D: -; J: TRBJ1-2; size: -; V: TRBV9; CDR3: CASSPEPGRDYGYTF; DNA: TGTGCCAGCAGCCCCGAACCGGGGAGAGACTATGGCTACACCTTC
D: TRBD1; J: TRBJ1-2; size: -; V: TRBV9; CDR3: CASSSGQANYGYTF; DNA: TGTGCCAGCAGCTCGGGACAGGCTAACTATGGCTACACCTTC
D: TRBD2; J: TRBJ2-3; size: -; V: TRBV5-1; CDR3: CASREAASTDTQYF; DNA: TGCGCCAGCCGGGAGGCGGCTAGCACAGATACGCAGTATTTT
D: -; J: TRBJ1-2; size: -; V: TRBV6-1; CDR3: CASSDQGGYTF; DNA: TGTGCCAGCAGTGATCAGGGTGGCTACACCTTC
D: -; J: TRBJ1-2; size: -; V: TRBV28; CDR3: CASRRAGSGGYTF; DNA: TGTGCCAGCAGAAGGGCGGGGAGTGGTGGCTACACCTTC
D: -; J: TRBJ2-3; size: -; V: TRBV2; CDR3: CASSERYITDTQYF; DNA: TGTGCCAGCAGTGAACGATACATCACAGATACGCAGTATTTT
D: TRBD1; J: TRBJ2-2; size: -; V: TRBV6-2/TRBV6-3; CDR3: CASSYYRTGKGTGELFF; DNA: TGTGCCAGCAGTTATTACCGGACAGGGAAAGGCACCGGGGAGCTGTTTTTT
D: -; J: TRBJ2-3; size: -; V: TRBV7-2; CDR3: CASSLKGALGDTQYF; DNA: TGTGCCAGCAGCTTAAAAGGAGCTCTCGGAGATACGCAGTATTTT
D: TRBD1; J: TRBJ1-1; size: -; V: TRBV6-6; CDR3: CASRTRGLNTEAFF; DNA: TGTGCCAGCAGGACCAGGGGGTTGAACACTGAAGCTTTCTTT
D: TRBD1; J: TRBJ1-2; size: few; V: TRBV6-5; CDR3: CASRLGGLLGYTF; DNA: TGTGCCAGCAGGCTAGGGGGCTTGCTGGGCTACACCTTC
D: -; J: TRBJ1-2; size: -; V: TRBV27; CDR3: CATMGPVSGGYTF; DNA: TGTGCCACCATGGGGCCTGTTTCAGGTGGCTACACCTTC
D: -; J: TRBJ2-1; size: -; V: TRBV28; CDR3: CASSLLALNEQFF; DNA: TGTGCCAGCAGTTTACTAGCCCTTAATGAGCAGTTCTTC
D: -; J: TRBJ1-6; size: -; V: TRBV27; CDR3: CASSLMGAASPLHF; DNA: TGTGCCAGCAGTTTAATGGGGGCTGCTTCACCCCTCCACTTT
D: TRBD1; J: TRBJ1-2; size: -; V: TRBV9; CDR3: CASAGGGYTF; DNA: TGTGCCAGCGCAGGGGGAGGCTACACCTTC
D: TRBD2; J: TRBJ2-7; size: -; V: TRBV5-1; CDR3: CASSLTGGTYEQYF; DNA: TGCGCCAGCAGCTTGACCGGGGGGACCTACGAGCAGTACTTC
D: TRBD1; J: TRBJ1-2; size: -; V: TRBV7-9; CDR3: CASSSPGGPYGYTF; DNA: TGTGCCAGCAGCTCGCCAGGGGGCCCTTATGGCTACACCTTC
D: TRBD1; J: TRBJ1-1; size: -; V: TRBV9; CDR3: CASSARTGALMNTEAFF; DNA: TGTGCCAGCAGCGCCCGGACAGGGGCCCTCATGAACACTGAAGCTTTCTTT
D: -; J: TRBJ1-3; size: few; V: TRBV28; CDR3: CASSFLGISQGHGEGNTIYF; DNA: TGTGCCAGCAGTTTTTTGGGAATTTCACAGGGACATGGTGAAGGAAACACCATATATTTT
D: -; J: TRBJ1-1; size: -; V: TRBV3-1/TRBV3-2; CDR3: CASSPSVGGAEAFF; DNA: TGTGCCAGCAGCCCCTCAGTAGGGGGGGCTGAAGCTTTCTTT
D: TRBD1; J: TRBJ1-2; size: -; V: TRBV6-5; CDR3: CASGGDRGGYGYTF; DNA: TGTGCCAGCGGGGGAGACAGGGGAGGCTATGGCTACACCTTC